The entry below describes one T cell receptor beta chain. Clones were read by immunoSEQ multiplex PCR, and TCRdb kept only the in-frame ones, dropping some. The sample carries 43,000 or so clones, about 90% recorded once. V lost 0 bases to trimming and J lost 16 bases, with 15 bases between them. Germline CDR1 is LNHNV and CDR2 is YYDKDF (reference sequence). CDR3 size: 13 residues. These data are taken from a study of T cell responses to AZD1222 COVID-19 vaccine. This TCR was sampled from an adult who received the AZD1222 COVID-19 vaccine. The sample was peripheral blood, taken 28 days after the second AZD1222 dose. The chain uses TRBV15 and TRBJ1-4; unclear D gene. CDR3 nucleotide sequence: TGTGCCACCAGCAGAGATCTGAGCCCCGAAGAGTTTTTT. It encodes CATSRDLSPEEFF.